This T cell receptor (beta chain) comes out of a study of control samples from healthy donors and cancer patients. Here immunoSEQ multiplex PCR was the method, and the copy in TCRdb shows in-frame clones only, minus some. This sample has about 160,000 clones, with approximately 94% found just once. This clone appeared once. The receptor was derived from a man in his fifties or sixties with colorectal cancer. Sample: PBMCs.

This CDR3 is CASSSPGGGETQYF. The CDR3 DNA is TGTGCCAGCAGCTCCCCGGGCGGGGGAGAGACCCAGTACTTC. V is TRBV11-3 and J is TRBJ2-5; 7 bases are shared with TRBD2. This CDR3 has 14 amino acids. Germline V gene data show CDR1 as SGHNT and CDR2 as YENEEA. J was trimmed by 4 bases and V by 4 bases; bases with no gene match: 6.